The 7 T cell receptor beta chains reported below all come from one sample, sequenced in a study of tumor and adjacent non-tumor tissue in lung cancer. This sample's RNA came from whole unsorted tissue. TCRbeta libraries were built with three rounds of nested PCR, modified from ARM-PCR. Each CDR3 protein is one row after TCRdb ran MiXCR on the multiplex PCR reads. This table has 110,000 or so distinct CDR3 sequences, approximately 71% appearing once. The sequencing input was lung tumor tissue. These receptors originate from a woman aged 55-70 years with non-small cell lung cancer.

Points on this clonotype: Sequence at one end of the junction differs from germline and may be a read error. This chain uses TRBV12-3 or TRBV12-4 with TRBJ2-4, with 8 bases aligning to TRBD1. The CDR3 contains 13 residues. DNA of the CDR3: TGTGCCAGCGGAACAGGGGGTGGGGACATTCAGTATTTC. It is translated as CASGTGGGDIQYF.

Of note for this clonotype: This may be a read error: a much more frequent sequence differs by one nucleotide. The chain has TRBV10-1 and TRBJ2-1; perhaps TRBD2 as D (6 bases). The germline gives CDR1 WNHNN, CDR2 SYGVQD (reference sequence). The CDR3 extends over 14 amino acids. Between the trimmed V and J ends, which lost 3 bases and 6 bases, there was a span of 12 bases. DNA for the CDR3: TGCGCCAGCAGTGAAACGGGAGCGGCCAATGAGCAGTTCTTC. Translation gives CASSETGAANEQFF.

This chain uses TRBV11-3 with TRBJ2-5, with 9 bases fitting TRBD1. The CDR3 contains 16 residues. Germline CDR1 is SGHNT and CDR2 is YENEEA. The CDR3 region is CDSSLEGTGIQETQYF. DNA of the CDR3: TGTGACAGTAGCTTAGAGGGGACAGGGATACAAGAGACCCAGTACTTC.

This clonotype appeared a few times. This may arise from a read error, as a much more abundant clone is one base away. V usage is TRBV20-1 and J usage is TRBJ2-7, with 8 bases aligning to TRBD2. The CDR3 runs 13 residues. Per germline, CDR1 DFQATT and CDR2 SNEGSKA (reference sequence). The J segment lost 3 bases and the V segment lost 7 bases, leaving 8 bases of the junction unmatched. CDR3 amino acids: CSVGGTSGYEQYF. The CDR3 nucleotides read TGCAGTGTTGGAGGGACTAGTGGCTACGAGCAGTACTTC.

This clonotype was recorded at least ten times. The chain joins TRBV20-1 to TRBJ2-4; 10 bases map to TRBD2. Germline V gene data show CDR1 as DFQATT and CDR2 as SNEGSKA (reference sequence). The V segment lost 0 bases and the J segment 13 bases; nucleotides outside the gene matches: 9. The CDR3 is 14 amino acids. CDR3 protein: CSARDVKRGGHQYF. CDR3 nucleotides: TGCAGTGCTAGAGACGTAAAGCGGGGGGGCCACCAGTACTTC.

As regards this clonotype: The junction and the germline gene differ at one end; a read error may be behind it. This sequence joins TRBV20-1 and TRBJ2-2, with D perhaps matching TRBD2 (6 bases). In germline, CDR1 is DFQATT, CDR2 SNEGSKA (reference sequence). The CDR3 length is 15 residues. The CDR3 is CSTRGADTNTGGLFF. As DNA, the CDR3 is TGCAGTACCAGAGGGGCAGATACGAACACCGGGGGGCTGTTTTTT.

Details on this clonotype: A much larger clone differs from this one at a single base, so this may be a read error. This rearrangement joins TRBV6-6 to TRBJ1-5, with 7 bases lining up with TRBD1. The germline V gene encodes CDR1 MNHNY and CDR2 SVGAGI (reference sequence). This CDR3 has 13 amino acids. V lost 5 bases, J lost 2 bases, and 0 bases stayed unmatched. For the CDR3, the DNA is TGTGCCAGCAGTACAGGGGGCAATCAGCCCCAGCATTTT. This translates into CASSTGGNQPQHF.